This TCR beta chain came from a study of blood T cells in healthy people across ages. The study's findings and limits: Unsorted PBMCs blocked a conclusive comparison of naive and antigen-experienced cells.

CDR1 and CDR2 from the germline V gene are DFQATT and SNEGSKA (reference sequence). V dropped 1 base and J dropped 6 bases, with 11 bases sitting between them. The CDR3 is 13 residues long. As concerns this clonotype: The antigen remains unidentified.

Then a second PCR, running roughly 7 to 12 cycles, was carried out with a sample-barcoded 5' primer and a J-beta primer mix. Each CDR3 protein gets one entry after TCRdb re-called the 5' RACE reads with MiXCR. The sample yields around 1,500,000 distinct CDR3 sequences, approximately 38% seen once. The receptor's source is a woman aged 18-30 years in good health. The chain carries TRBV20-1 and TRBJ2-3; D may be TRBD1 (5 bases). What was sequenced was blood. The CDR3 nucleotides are TGCAGTGCTAGAGGTGAAGGGGTGGATACGCAGTATTTT. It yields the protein CSARGEGVDTQYF.